Below, 26 T cell receptor beta chains from the same sample are listed, as sequenced in a study of blood T cell repertoires in COVID-19. The data were produced by immunoSEQ multiplex PCR, yet TCRdb's version contains in-frame clones alone and is incomplete. The table lists approximately 210,000 clones, roughly 90% of them singletons. The sequenced material came from PBMCs or T cells enriched from blood (not recorded which). Receptors were obtained from a young woman who had recovered from COVID-19.

This chain uses TRBV4-2 with TRBJ2-5, with TRBD2 identical over 7 bases. Germline V gene data show CDR1 as LGHNA and CDR2 as YNFKEQ. This CDR3 spans 16 amino acids. Trimming removed 1 base from V and 5 bases from J; junction bases left unmatched: 10. This CDR3 reads CASSQGLAGVGETQYF. The CDR3 region has the DNA TGTGCCAGCAGCCAAGGACTTGCGGGGGTGGGGGAGACCCAGTACTTC.

The V call is TRBV13, the J call TRBJ1-2; tentatively, D is TRBD1 (5 bases). The CDR3 is 13 amino acids. CDR1 is PRHDT, CDR2 FYEKMQ, per germline (reference sequence). The V end lost 5 bases, the J end lost 2 bases, and 9 bases lay between the germline ends. The chain's CDR3 is CASSTRGNYGYTF. The CDR3 DNA reads as TGTGCCAGCAGCACCCGGGGGAACTATGGCTACACCTTC. Full variable domain (outside the CDR3, taken from reference TRBV13 and TRBJ1-2): AAGVIQSPRHLIKEKRETATLKCYPIPRHDTVYWYQQGPGQDPQFLISFYEKMQSDKGSIPDRFSAQQFSDYHSELNMSSLELGDSALYFCASSTRGNYGYTFGSGTRLTVV.

The chain combines TRBV9 with TRBJ1-5; D is undetermined. Germline CDR1 is SGDLS and CDR2 is YYNGEE. The CDR3 contains 13 residues. Trimming shortened V by 0 bases and J by 6 bases, and 7 bases separated the two germline ends. Written as DNA, the CDR3 is TGTGCCAGCAGCGTAGCAGAGCGTCAGCCCCAGCATTTT. It is translated as CASSVAERQPQHF.

The chain joins TRBV6-5 to TRBJ1-6; TRBD1 matches 9 bases. The CDR3 runs to 14 residues. V gave up 4 bases and J gave up 6 bases; unmatched junction bases: 1. CDR1 MNHEY and CDR2 SVGAGI come from the germline V gene. The CDR3 sequence is CASSSGQGNSPLHF. The DNA for the CDR3 is TGTGCCAGCAGTTCGGGACAGGGTAATTCACCCCTCCACTTT.

The chain is built from TRBV28 and TRBJ2-5; 8 bases are shared with TRBD2. Trimming cost V 7 bases and J 5 bases; bases outside gene matches: 9. The CDR3 loop spans 14 amino acids. Germline CDR1 reads MDHEN; CDR2 reads SYDVKM. The CDR3 reads CASKLAVLQETQYF. The CDR3 DNA follows: TGTGCCAGCAAACTAGCGGTGCTTCAGGAGACCCAGTACTTC.

The genes are TRBV28 and TRBJ2-3, with a weak D call TRBD2 (6 bases). Germline assignment: CDR1 MDHEN and CDR2 SYDVKM. V was trimmed by 6 bases and J by 0 bases, leaving 19 bases between them. The CDR3 sequence is 17 residues long. CDR3 sequence: CASSETGRRRSTDTQYF. DNA of the CDR3: TGTGCCAGCAGCGAAACGGGGAGGCGTCGGAGCACAGATACGCAGTATTTT.

This chain links TRBV12-3 or TRBV12-4 with TRBJ1-4; perhaps TRBD1 as D (6 bases). The CDR3 is 13 residues long. The V end lost 4 bases, the J end lost 5 bases, and 8 bases lay between the germline ends. CDR3 nucleotide sequence: TGTGCCAGCAGTTGGGGGCAGAATGAAAAACTGTTTTTT. The encoded protein is CASSWGQNEKLFF.

The chain combines TRBV9 with TRBJ1-6; possible D gene TRBD1, 5 bases. V dropped 0 bases and J dropped 1 base, with 11 bases sitting between them. The CDR3 is 17 residues long. Germline lookup yields CDR1 SGDLS and CDR2 YYNGEE. The CDR3 region has the DNA TGTGCCAGCAGCGTAGCGGGGGGAGTTTCCTATAATTCACCCCTCCACTTT. This codes for CASSVAGGVSYNSPLHF.

This CDR3 is CASNRGQPLVSYTF. The CDR3, as DNA: TGTGCCAGTAACAGAGGACAGCCCCTGGTGAGCTACACCTTC. The J gene is TRBJ1-2, the V gene TRBV19, with D tentatively TRBD1 (6 bases). V was cut by 7 bases and J by 9 bases, with 21 bases left in between. This CDR3 contains 14 residues. CDR1 is LNHDA, CDR2 SQIVND, per germline (reference sequence).

V gene TRBV10-3 combines with J gene TRBJ2-3; TRBD2 matches at 11 bases. CDR1 ENHRY and CDR2 SYGVKD come from the germline V gene. The CDR3 runs 16 residues. The trim removed 7 bases at V and 2 bases at J, leaving 8 bases unmatched. The CDR3 DNA is TGTGCCATCAAAGAGCCTAGCGGGGGGACCACAGATACGCAGTATTTT. It is translated as CAIKEPSGGTTDTQYF.

This chain connects TRBV24-1 to TRBJ2-7, with 8 bases aligning to TRBD1. The J segment lost 5 bases and the V segment lost 4 bases, leaving 12 bases of the junction unmatched. The CDR3 is made up of 16 amino acids. The germline V gene encodes CDR1 KGHDR and CDR2 SFDVKD. The CDR3 DNA sequence: TGTGCCACCAGTGACCGGACAGGGTTTCCCCCCCACGAGCAGTACTTC. Its translation is CATSDRTGFPPHEQYF.

V and J are TRBV9 and TRBJ2-2; 8 bases fit TRBD1. Germline V gives CDR1 SGDLS, CDR2 YYNGEE. Losses at the gene ends were 4 bases for V and 6 bases for J; bases not matched to a gene: 11. This CDR3 contains 16 residues. The CDR3 sequence is CASSQGATPGAGELFF. In nucleotides, the CDR3 is TGTGCCAGCAGCCAGGGGGCTACCCCAGGGGCCGGGGAGCTGTTTTTT.

The chain recombines TRBV29-1 with TRBJ1-1; the D is unclear. Germline V lookup: CDR1 SQVTM, CDR2 ANQGSEA. The CDR3 consists of 10 residues. Trimming cost V 4 bases and J 6 bases, with 6 bases left between them. The CDR3 reads CSVGGAEAFF. In nucleotides, the CDR3 is TGCAGCGTTGGCGGAGCTGAAGCTTTCTTT.

This sequence joins TRBV27 and TRBJ2-2; D is ambiguous. Trimming pared 7 bases from V and 5 bases from J, leaving 14 bases between. CDR1 and CDR2 from the germline V gene are MNHEY and SMNVEV (reference sequence). The CDR3 runs to 14 residues. CDR3 sequence reads: CASTPNSWTGELFF. In nucleotides, the CDR3 is TGTGCCAGCACCCCCAACAGTTGGACCGGGGAGCTGTTTTTT.

The chain carries TRBV5-1 and TRBJ1-4; D perhaps matches TRBD1 (6 bases). V gave up 5 bases and J gave up 0 bases, with 14 bases separating them. The CDR3 has 16 residues. Germline V CDR1 and CDR2: SGHRS, YFSETQ. The CDR3 loop is CASSYGQKATNEKLFF. The CDR3 DNA sequence: TGCGCCAGCAGTTATGGACAGAAGGCAACTAATGAAAAACTGTTTTTT.

V is TRBV4-1 and J is TRBJ1-1, with D maybe TRBD1 (5 bases). The ends were cut back, 4 bases at V and 4 bases at J, with 13 bases in the middle. This CDR3 contains 14 residues. CDR1 and CDR2 from the germline V gene are MGHRA and YSYEKL. CDR3 coding DNA: TGCGCCAGCAGCCTGACGGGGGATGGCACTGAAGCTTTCTTT. Protein: CASSLTGDGTEAFF.

The rearrangement uses TRBV5-5 and TRBJ2-1; 11 positions match TRBD2. V lost 1 base to trimming and J lost 4 bases; unmatched junction nucleotides: 7. The germline CDR1 and CDR2 sequences are SGHKS and YYEKEE (reference sequence). This CDR3 has 17 amino acids. CDR3 DNA sequence: TGTGCCAGCAGCTTGCTAGCGGGGGGCCTCCTTTACAATGAGCAGTTCTTC. The encoded protein is CASSLLAGGLLYNEQFF. The whole variable domain, filled in from reference TRBV5-5 and TRBJ2-1, reads DAGVTQSPTHLIKTRGQQVTLRCSPISGHKSVSWYQQVLGQGPQFIFQYYEKEERGRGNFPDRFSARQFPNYSSELNVNALLLGDSALYLCASSLLAGGLLYNEQFFGPGTRLTVL.

The chain has TRBV28 and TRBJ2-7; perhaps TRBD2 as D (5 bases). Trimming shortened V by 5 bases and J by 0 bases, and 11 bases separated the two germline ends. The V gene's germline CDR1 is MDHEN and CDR2 SYDVKM. This CDR3 has 14 residues. For the CDR3, the DNA is TGTGCCAGCAGTCTCCAACGGGGCTCCTACGAGCAGTACTTC. This encodes CASSLQRGSYEQYF.

The CDR3 region is CSVEDWGGTSGFTDTQYF. As DNA, the CDR3 is TGCAGCGTTGAAGATTGGGGAGGGACTAGCGGGTTCACAGATACGCAGTATTTT. The V call is TRBV29-1, the J call TRBJ2-3; 12 bases fit TRBD2. Losses at the gene ends were 0 bases for V and 2 bases for J; bases not matched to a gene: 9. The CDR3 runs to 18 residues. Germline V CDR1 and CDR2: SQVTM, ANQGSEA.

A single count supports this clone. V is TRBV5-1 and J is TRBJ2-3, with D tentatively TRBD1 (6 bases). This CDR3 has 17 amino acids. The germline V gene has CDR1 SGHRS and CDR2 YFSETQ. V gave up 2 bases and J gave up 0 bases, with 16 bases separating them. CDR3 coding DNA: TGCGCCAGCAGCTTAATACTACAGGGTCGCAGCACAGATACGCAGTATTTT. Translating gives CASSLILQGRSTDTQYF.

V is TRBV10-3 and J is TRBJ2-3; 8 positions agree with TRBD2. CDR1 is ENHRY and CDR2 is SYGVKD in the germline V gene. The CDR3 extends over 16 amino acids. The junction had 8 bases not matched to a gene; V was cut back by 0 bases and J by 6 bases. This chain's CDR3 is CAISESKQRGRDTQYF. The CDR3 nucleotides are TGTGCCATCAGTGAGTCGAAGCAGCGGGGGAGGGATACGCAGTATTTT.

This chain joins TRBV18 and TRBJ1-4, with D possibly matching TRBD1 (6 bases). This CDR3 spans 15 amino acids. In germline, CDR1 is KGHSH, CDR2 LQKENI. V dropped 4 bases and J dropped 4 bases, with 13 bases sitting between them. CDR3 sequence reads: CASSLAGALNEKLFF. Here the CDR3 DNA reads TGTGCCAGCTCACTAGCAGGGGCTCTTAATGAAAAACTGTTTTTT.

The V gene is TRBV5-1, the J gene TRBJ1-1; the D gene is possibly TRBD1 (6 bases). This CDR3 has 15 amino acids. V lost 1 base to trimming and J lost 5 bases, with 15 bases between them. The V gene's germline CDR1 is SGHRS and CDR2 YFSETQ. CDR3 sequence: CASSLQGMTLTEAFF. CDR3 nucleotides: TGCGCCAGCAGCTTGCAGGGGATGACATTAACTGAAGCTTTCTTT.

V and J are TRBV7-3 and TRBJ2-1, with TRBD1 matching over 8 bases. After removal of 5 bases from V and 4 bases from J, the junction contained 4 bases not matched to a gene. The CDR3 totals 14 residues. Germline V gene data show CDR1 as SGHTA and CDR2 as FQGTGA. The CDR3 region is CASSRDRYYNEQFF. In DNA form, the CDR3 reads TGTGCCAGCAGCCGGGACAGGTATTACAATGAGCAGTTCTTC.

This rearrangement joins TRBV6-5 to TRBJ1-1, with a weak D call TRBD1 (6 bases). Germline V gene data show CDR1 as MNHEY and CDR2 as SVGAGI. The CDR3 covers 16 residues. V dropped 0 bases and J dropped 4 bases, with 15 bases sitting between them. This CDR3 is CASSYSGRGGTTEAFF. The CDR3, as DNA: TGTGCCAGCAGTTACTCCGGCCGAGGGGGTACCACTGAAGCTTTCTTT.

This clone was counted a single time. J is TRBJ2-1 and V is TRBV19; D is perhaps TRBD2 (6 bases). V lost 5 bases, J lost 1 base, and 9 bases lay in between. This CDR3 is 14 amino acids long. Germline CDR1 reads LNHDA; CDR2 reads SQIVND (reference sequence). The CDR3 DNA sequence: TGTGCCAGTAGTTTCGGGGGATCCTACAATGAGCAGTTCTTC. It specifies CASSFGGSYNEQFF.